The 6 T cell receptor beta chains below were found in one sample sequenced in a study of CD8+ T cells in alopecia areata. cDNA prepared by RNA extraction and subsequent reverse transcription served as the template for sequencing. The method was immunoSEQ multiplex PCR; TCRdb's version includes in-frame clones alone and lacks a portion of them. The table includes more than 90,000 clones, around 60% detected once. The treatment is: oral pan-JAK inhibitor, 5-10 mg twice daily. The sequences come from CD8+ T cells sorted from blood, collected at week 4, from a patient treated with tofacitinib. These receptors were taken from a human donor with alopecia areata.

This clone was seen just once. The chain recombines TRBV13 with TRBJ2-1, with 9 nucleotides matching TRBD1. CDR1 PRHDT and CDR2 FYEKMQ come from the germline V gene (reference sequence). This CDR3 has 12 residues. Trimming removed 5 bases from V and 16 bases from J; junction bases left unmatched: 9. CDR3 sequence (DNA): TGTGCCAGCAGCGAAACGGGACAGGGTTGTTTCTTC. It specifies CASSETGQGCFF.

The CDR3 DNA sequence: TGCAGTGCTAGAGTGCCCGGGGAGCTGTTTTTT. Amino acids: CSARVPGELFF. The chain joins TRBV20-1 to TRBJ2-2; no definite D call. This CDR3 spans 11 amino acids. V was pared by 1 base and J by 6 bases, with 3 bases between. Germline lookup yields CDR1 DFQATT and CDR2 SNEGSKA (reference sequence).

This rearrangement joins TRBV7-2 to TRBJ2-3; TRBD2 matches 11 bases. The CDR3 extends over 16 amino acids. V shed 2 bases, J shed 4 bases, and the junction held 5 bases outside the gene matches. Per germline, CDR1 SGHTA and CDR2 FQGNSA. The CDR3 region is CASSLLAGGPSDTQYF. The CDR3, as DNA: TGTGCCAGCAGCTTATTAGCGGGAGGGCCCTCAGATACGCAGTATTTT.

This chain connects TRBV11-3 to TRBJ2-2; 8 bases match TRBD1. CDR3 length equals 14 residues. The ends lost 5 bases at V and 3 bases at J; junction bases unmatched: 2. The germline V gene has CDR1 SGHNT and CDR2 YENEEA. CDR3 sequence: CASSRQGYTGELFF. The CDR3 DNA sequence: TGTGCCAGCAGCCGACAGGGGTACACCGGGGAGCTGTTTTTT.

Remarks on this clone: Other DNA sequences of this sample code for an identical CDR3. The chain employs TRBV29-1 and TRBJ2-7; D gene ambiguous. Per germline, CDR1 SQVTM and CDR2 ANQGSEA. This CDR3 spans 11 amino acids. The V and J ends lost 4 bases and 1 base respectively, with 5 bases between them. The CDR3 DNA is TGCAGCGTTGCGAGTTCCTACGAGCAGTACTTC. As protein: CSVASSYEQYF.

This chain connects TRBV7-9 to TRBJ2-1; D is uncertain. Trimming left V 5 bases short and J 4 bases short, with 21 bases between. Germline values: CDR1 SEHNR, CDR2 FQNEAQ (reference sequence). This CDR3 comprises 17 residues. CDR3 sequence: CASSGYPSRGAYNEQFF. The CDR3 bases are TGTGCCAGCAGCGGGTATCCAAGTCGCGGAGCGTACAATGAGCAGTTCTTC.